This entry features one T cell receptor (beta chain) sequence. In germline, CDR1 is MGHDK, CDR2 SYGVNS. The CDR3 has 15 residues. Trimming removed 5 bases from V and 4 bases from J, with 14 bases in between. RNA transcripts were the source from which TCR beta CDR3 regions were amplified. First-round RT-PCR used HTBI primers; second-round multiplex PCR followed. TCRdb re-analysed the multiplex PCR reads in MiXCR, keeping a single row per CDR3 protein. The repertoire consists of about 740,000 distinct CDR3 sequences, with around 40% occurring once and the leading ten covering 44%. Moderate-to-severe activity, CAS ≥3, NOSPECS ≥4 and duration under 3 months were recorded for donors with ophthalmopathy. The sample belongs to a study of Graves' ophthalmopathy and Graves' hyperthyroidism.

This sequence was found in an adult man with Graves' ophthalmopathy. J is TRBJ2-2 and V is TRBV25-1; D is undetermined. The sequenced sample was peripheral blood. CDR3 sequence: CASSHRARGTGELFF. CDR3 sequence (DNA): TGTGCCAGCAGTCATCGTGCCCGAGGCACCGGGGAGCTGTTTTTT.